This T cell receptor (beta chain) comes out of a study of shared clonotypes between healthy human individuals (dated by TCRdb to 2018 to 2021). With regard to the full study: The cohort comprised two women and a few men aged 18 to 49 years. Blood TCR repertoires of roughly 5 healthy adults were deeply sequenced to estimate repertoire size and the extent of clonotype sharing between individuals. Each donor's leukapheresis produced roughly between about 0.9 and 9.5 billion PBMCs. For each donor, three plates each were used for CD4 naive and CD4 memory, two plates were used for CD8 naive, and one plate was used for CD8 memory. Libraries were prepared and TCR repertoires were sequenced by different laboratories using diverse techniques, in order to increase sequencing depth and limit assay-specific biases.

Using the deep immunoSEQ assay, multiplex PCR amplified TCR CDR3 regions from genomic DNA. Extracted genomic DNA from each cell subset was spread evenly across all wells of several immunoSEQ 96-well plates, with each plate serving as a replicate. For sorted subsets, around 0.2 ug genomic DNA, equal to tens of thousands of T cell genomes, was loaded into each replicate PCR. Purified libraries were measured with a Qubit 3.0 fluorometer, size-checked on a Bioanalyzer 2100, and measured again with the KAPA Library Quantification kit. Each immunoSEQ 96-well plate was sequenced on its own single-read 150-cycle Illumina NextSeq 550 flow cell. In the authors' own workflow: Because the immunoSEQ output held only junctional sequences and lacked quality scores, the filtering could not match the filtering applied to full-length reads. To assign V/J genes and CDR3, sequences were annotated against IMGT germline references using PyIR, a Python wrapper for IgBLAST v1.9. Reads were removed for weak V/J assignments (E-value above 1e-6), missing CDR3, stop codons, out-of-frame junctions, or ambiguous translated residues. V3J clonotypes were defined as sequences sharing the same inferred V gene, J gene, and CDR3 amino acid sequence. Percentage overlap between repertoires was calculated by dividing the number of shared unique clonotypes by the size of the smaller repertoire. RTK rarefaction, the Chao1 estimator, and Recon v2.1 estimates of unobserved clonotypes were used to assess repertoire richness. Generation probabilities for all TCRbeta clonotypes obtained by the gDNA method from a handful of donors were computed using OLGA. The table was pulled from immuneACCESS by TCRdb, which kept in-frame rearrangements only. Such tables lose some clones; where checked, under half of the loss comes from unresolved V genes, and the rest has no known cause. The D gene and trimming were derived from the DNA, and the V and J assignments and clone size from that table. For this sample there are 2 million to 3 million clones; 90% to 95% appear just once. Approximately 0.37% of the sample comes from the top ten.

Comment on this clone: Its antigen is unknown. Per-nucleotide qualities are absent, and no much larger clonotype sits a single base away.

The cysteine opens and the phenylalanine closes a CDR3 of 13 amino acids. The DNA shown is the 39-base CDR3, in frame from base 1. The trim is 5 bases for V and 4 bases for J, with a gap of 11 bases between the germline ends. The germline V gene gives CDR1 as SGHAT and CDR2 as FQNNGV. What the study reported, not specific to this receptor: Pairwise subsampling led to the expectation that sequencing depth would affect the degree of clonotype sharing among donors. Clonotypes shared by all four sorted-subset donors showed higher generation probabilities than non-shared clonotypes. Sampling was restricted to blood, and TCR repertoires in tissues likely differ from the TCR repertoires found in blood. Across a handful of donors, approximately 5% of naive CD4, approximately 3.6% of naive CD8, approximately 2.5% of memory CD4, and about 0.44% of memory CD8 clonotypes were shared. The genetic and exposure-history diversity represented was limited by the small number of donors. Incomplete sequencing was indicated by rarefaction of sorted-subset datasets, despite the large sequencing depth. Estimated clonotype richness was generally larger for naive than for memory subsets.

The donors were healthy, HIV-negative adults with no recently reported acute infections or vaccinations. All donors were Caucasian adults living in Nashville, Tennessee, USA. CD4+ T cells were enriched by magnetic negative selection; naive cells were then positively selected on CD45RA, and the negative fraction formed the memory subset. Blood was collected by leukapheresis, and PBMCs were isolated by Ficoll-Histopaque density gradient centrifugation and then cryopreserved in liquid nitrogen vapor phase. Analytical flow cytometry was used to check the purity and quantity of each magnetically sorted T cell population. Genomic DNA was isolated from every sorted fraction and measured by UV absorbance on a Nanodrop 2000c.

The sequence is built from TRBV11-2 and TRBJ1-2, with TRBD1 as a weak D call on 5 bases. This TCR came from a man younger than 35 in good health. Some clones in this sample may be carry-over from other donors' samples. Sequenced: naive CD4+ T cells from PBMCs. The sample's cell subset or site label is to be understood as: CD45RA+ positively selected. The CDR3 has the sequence CASSRGPRYGYTF. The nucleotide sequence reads TGTGCCAGCAGCAGGGGACCGCGCTATGGCTACACCTTC.